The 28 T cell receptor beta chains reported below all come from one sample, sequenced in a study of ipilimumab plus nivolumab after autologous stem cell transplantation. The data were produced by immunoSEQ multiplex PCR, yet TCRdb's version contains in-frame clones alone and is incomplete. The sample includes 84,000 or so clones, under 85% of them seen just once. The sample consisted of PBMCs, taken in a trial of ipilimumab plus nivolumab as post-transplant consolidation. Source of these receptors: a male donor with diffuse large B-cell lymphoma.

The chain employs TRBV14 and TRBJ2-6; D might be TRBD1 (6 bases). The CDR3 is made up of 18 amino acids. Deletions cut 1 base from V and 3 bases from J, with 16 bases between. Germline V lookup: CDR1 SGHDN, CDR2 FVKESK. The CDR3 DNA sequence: TGTGCCAGCAGCCAAGGGGCAGGGGTGAATAGTGGGGCCAACGTCCTGACTTTC. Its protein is CASSQGAGVNSGANVLTF.

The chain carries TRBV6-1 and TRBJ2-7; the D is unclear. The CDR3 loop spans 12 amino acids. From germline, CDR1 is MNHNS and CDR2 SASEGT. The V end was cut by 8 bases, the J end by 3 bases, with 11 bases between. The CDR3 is CASRLYSYEQYF. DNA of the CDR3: TGTGCCAGCCGATTATATAGCTACGAGCAGTACTTC.

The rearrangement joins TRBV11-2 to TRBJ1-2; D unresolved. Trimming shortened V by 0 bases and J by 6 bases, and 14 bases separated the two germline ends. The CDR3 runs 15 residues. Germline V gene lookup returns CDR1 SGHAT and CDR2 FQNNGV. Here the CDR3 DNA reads TGTGCCAGCAGCTTAGATATTTCCTCCCTAGATGGCTACACCTTC. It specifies CASSLDISSLDGYTF.

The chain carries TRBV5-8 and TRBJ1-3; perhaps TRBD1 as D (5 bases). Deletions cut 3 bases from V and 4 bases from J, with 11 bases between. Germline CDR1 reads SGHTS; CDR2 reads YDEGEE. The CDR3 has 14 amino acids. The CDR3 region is CASSSRAGGNTIYF. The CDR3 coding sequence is TGTGCCAGCAGCTCCAGGGCGGGAGGAAACACCATATATTTT. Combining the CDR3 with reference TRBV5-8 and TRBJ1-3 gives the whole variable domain EAGVTQSPTHLIKTRGQQATLRCSPISGHTSVYWYQQALGLGLQFLLWYDEGEERNRGNFPPRFSGRQFPNYSSELNVNALELEDSALYLCASSSRAGGNTIYFGEGSWLTVV.

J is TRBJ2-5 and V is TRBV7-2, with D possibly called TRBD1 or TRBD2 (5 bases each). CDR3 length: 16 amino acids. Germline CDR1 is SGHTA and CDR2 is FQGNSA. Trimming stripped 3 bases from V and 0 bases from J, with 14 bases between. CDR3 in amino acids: CASSFSGTPYQETQYF. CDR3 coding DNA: TGTGCCAGCAGCTTCTCGGGGACCCCGTACCAAGAGACCCAGTACTTC. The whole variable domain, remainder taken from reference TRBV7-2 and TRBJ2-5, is GAGVSQSPSNKVTEKGKDVELRCDPISGHTALYWYRQSLGQGLEFLIYFQGNSAPDKSGLPSDRFSAERTGGSVSTLTIQRTQQEDSAVYLCASSFSGTPYQETQYFGPGTRLLVL.

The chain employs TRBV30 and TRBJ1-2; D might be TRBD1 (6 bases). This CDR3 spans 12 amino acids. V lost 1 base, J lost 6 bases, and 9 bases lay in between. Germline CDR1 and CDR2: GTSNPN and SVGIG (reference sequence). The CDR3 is CAWSGAGDGYTF. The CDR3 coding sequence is TGTGCCTGGAGTGGGGCAGGGGATGGCTACACCTTC. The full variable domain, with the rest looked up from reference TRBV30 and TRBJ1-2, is SQTIHQWPATLVQPVGSPLSLECTVEGTSNPNLYWYRQAAGRGLQLLFYSVGIGQISSEVPQNLSASRPQDRQFILSSKKLLLSDSGFYLCAWSGAGDGYTFGSGTRLTVV.

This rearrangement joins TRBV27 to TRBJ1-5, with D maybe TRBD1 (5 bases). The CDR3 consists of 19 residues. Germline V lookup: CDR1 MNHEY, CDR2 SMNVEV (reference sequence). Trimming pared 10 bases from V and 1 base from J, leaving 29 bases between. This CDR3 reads CATRNRARDGIGSNQPQHF. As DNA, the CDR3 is TGTGCCACCCGAAACCGGGCAAGGGACGGAATCGGAAGCAATCAGCCCCAGCATTTT.

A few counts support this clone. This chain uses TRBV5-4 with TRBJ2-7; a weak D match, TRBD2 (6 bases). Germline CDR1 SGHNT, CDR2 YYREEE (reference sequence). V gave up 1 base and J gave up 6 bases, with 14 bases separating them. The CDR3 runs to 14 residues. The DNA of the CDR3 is TGTGCCAGCAGCTTGTATCGGGGGATCGGCGAGCAGTACTTC. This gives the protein CASSLYRGIGEQYF.

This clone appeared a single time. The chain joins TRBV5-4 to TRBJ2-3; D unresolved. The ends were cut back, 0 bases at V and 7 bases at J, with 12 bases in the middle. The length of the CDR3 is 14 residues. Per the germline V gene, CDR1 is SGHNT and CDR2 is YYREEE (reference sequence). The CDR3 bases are TGTGCCAGCAGCTTGGCTCAAAGGGTCAATACGCAGTATTTT. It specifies CASSLAQRVNTQYF.

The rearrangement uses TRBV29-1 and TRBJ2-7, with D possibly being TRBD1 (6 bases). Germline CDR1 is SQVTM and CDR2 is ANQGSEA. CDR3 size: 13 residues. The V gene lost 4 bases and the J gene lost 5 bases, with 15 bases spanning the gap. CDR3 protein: CSVVGVQGHEQYF. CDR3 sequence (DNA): TGCAGCGTTGTGGGGGTACAGGGCCACGAGCAGTACTTC.

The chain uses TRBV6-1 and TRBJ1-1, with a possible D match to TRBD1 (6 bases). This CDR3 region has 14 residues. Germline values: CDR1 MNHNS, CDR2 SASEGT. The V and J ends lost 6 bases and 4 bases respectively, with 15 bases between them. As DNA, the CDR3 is TGTGCCAGCAGCCCGGGCTTCAGGGGCACTGAAGCTTTCTTT. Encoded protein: CASSPGFRGTEAFF.

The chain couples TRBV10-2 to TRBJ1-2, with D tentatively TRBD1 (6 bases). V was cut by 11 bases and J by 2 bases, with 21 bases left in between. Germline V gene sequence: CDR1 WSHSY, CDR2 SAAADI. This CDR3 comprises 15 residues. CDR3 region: CAGWEGDRGNYGYTF. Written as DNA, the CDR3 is TGCGCCGGGTGGGAGGGGGACCGGGGGAACTATGGCTACACCTTC.

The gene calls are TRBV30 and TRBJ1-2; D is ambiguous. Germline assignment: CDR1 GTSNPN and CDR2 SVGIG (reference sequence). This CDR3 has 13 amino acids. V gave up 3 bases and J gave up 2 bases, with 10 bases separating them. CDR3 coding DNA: TGTGCCTGGAGGGGCCCCCGGAACTATGGCTACACCTTC. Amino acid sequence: CAWRGPRNYGYTF.

Here the CDR3 reads CATSTGQGDQPQHF. CDR3 nucleotide sequence: TGTGCCACCAGCACCGGACAGGGGGATCAGCCCCAGCATTTT. This chain links TRBV15 with TRBJ1-5, with TRBD1 matching over 10 bases. The CDR3 covers 14 residues. With 4 bases clipped from V and 5 bases from J, the junction kept 2 bases outside the gene matches. The germline gives CDR1 LNHNV, CDR2 YYDKDF (reference sequence).

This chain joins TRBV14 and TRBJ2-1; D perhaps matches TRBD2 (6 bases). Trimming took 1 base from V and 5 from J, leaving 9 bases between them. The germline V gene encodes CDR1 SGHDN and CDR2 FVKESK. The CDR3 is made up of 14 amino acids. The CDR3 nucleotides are TGTGCCAGCAGCCAAGCACTAGCCCACAATGAGCAGTTCTTC. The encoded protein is CASSQALAHNEQFF.

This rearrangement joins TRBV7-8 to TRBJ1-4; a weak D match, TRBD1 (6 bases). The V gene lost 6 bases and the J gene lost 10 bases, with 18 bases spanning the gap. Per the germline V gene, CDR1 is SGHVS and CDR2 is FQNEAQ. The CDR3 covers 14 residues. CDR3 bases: TGTGCCAGCAGTCCAGCGGGGGGCAGGGTAAAACTGTTTTTT. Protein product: CASSPAGGRVKLFF.

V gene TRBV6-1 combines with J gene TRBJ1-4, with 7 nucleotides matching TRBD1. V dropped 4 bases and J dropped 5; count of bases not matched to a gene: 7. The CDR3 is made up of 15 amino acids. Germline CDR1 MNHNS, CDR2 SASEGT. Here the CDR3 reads CASSATGVFNEKLFF. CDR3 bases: TGTGCCAGCAGTGCCACAGGGGTTTTCAATGAAAAACTGTTTTTT.

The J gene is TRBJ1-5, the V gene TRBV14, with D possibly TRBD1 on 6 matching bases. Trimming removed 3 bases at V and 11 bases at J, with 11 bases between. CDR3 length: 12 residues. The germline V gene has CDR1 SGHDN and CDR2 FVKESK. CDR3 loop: CASSQSGQTQHF. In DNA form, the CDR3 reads TGTGCCAGCAGCCAGTCAGGACAGACCCAGCATTTT. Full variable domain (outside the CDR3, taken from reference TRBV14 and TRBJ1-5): EAGVTQFPSHSVIEKGQTVTLRCDPISGHDNLYWYRRVMGKEIKFLLHFVKESKQDESGMPNNRFLAERTGGTYSTLKVQPAELEDSGVYFCASSQSGQTQHFGDGTRLSIL.

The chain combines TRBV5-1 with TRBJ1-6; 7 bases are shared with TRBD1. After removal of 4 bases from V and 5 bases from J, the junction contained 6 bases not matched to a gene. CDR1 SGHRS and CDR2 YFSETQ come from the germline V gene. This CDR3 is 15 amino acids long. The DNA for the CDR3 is TGCGCCAGCAGCCTGGAAGGACAGGATAATTCACCCCTCCACTTT. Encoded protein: CASSLEGQDNSPLHF.

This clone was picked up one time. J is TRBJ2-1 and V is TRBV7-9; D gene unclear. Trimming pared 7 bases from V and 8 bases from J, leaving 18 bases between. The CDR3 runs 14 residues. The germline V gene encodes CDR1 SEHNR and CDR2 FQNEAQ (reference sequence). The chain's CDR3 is CASTNTDAGDEQFF. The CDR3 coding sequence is TGTGCCAGCACCAACACAGACGCTGGGGATGAGCAGTTCTTC.

The chain's CDR3 is CASSRPGLASTGELFF. The CDR3 DNA sequence: TGTGCCAGTAGTAGGCCGGGACTAGCGTCTACCGGGGAGCTGTTTTTT. This chain links TRBV19 with TRBJ2-2; TRBD2 agrees at 10 bases. With V trimmed by 4 bases and J by 5 bases, 7 bases remained unmatched. This CDR3 is 16 amino acids long. Germline V gene data show CDR1 as LNHDA and CDR2 as SQIVND (reference sequence).

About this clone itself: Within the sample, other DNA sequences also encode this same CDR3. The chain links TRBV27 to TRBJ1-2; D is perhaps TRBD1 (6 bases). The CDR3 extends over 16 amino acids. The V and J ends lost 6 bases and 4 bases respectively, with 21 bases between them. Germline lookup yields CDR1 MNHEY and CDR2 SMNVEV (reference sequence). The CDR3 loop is CASSLTGQFGRYGYTF. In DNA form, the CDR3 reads TGTGCCAGCAGCTTAACCGGACAGTTTGGGCGCTATGGCTACACCTTC.

The CDR3 sequence: CASSSSSYNSPLHF. CDR3 bases: TGTGCCAGCAGCTCTAGCTCCTATAATTCACCCCTCCACTTT. This chain uses TRBV5-4 with TRBJ1-6; D gene uncertain. Per germline, CDR1 SGHNT and CDR2 YYREEE (reference sequence). The CDR3 length is 14 residues. V lost 3 bases and J lost 0, with 4 bases in between.

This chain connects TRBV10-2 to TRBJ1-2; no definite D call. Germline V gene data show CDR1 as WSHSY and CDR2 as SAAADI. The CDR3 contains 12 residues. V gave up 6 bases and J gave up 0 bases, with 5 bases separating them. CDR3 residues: CASRDPNYGYTF. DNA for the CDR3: TGCGCCAGCAGGGACCCTAACTATGGCTACACCTTC.

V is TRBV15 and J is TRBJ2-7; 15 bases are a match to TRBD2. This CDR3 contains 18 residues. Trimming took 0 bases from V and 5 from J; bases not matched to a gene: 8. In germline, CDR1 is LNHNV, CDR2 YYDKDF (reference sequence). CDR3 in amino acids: CATSRDRGLAGGQNEQYF. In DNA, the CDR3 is TGTGCCACCAGCAGAGATCGAGGACTAGCGGGGGGGCAGAACGAGCAGTACTTC.

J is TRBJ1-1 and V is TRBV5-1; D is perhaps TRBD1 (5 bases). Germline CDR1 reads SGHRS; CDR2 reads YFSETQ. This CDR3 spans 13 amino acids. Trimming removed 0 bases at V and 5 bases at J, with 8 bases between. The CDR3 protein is CASSLVRETEAFF. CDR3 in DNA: TGCGCCAGCAGCTTGGTCAGGGAAACTGAAGCTTTCTTT.

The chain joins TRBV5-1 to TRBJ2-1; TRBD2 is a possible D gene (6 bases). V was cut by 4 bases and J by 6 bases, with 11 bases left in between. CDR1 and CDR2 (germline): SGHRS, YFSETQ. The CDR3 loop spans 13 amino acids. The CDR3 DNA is TGCGCCAGCAGCCGGGACGGGGGCAATGAGCAGTTCTTC. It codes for CASSRDGGNEQFF.

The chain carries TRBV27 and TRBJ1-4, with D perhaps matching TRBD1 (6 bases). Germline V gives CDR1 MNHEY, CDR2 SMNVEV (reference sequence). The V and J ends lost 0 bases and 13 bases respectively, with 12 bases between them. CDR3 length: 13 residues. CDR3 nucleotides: TGTGCCAGCAGTTTATCTGATACAGGGAGACTGTTTTTT. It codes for CASSLSDTGRLFF. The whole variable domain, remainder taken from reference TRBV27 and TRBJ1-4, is EAQVTQNPRYLITVTGKKLTVTCSQNMNHEYMSWYRQDPGLGLRQIYYSMNVEVTDKGDVPEGYKVSRKEKRNFPLILESPSPNQTSLYFCASSLSDTGRLFFGSGTQLSVL.